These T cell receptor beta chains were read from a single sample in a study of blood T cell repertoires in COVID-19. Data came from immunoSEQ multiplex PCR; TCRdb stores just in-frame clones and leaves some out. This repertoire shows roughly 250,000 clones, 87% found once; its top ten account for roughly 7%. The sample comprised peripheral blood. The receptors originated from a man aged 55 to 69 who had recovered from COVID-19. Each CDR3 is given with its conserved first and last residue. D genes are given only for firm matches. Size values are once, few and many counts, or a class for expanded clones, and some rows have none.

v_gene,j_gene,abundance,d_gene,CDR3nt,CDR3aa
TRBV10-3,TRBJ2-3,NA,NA,TGTGCCATCAGTGGACTACTCAGCACAGATACGCAGTATTTT,CAISGLLSTDTQYF
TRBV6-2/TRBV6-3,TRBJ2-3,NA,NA,TGTGCCAGCAGTTACTCCGGGACTCGCGAGAGGTATTTT,CASSYSGTRERYF
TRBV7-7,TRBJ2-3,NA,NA,TGTGCCAGCAGCTTATTGTCAACTAGCACAGATACGCAGTATTTT,CASSLLSTSTDTQYF
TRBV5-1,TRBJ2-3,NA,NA,TGCGCCAGCAGAACTTCGGGGGCAGATACGCAGTATTTT,CASRTSGADTQYF
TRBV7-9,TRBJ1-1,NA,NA,TGTGCCAGCAGCCCCTGGGCCCAGGGCACTGAAGCTTTCTTT,CASSPWAQGTEAFF
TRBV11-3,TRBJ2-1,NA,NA,TGTGCCAGCAGCTTAGCCGGGGGAAGCTCCTACAATGAGCAGTTCTTC,CASSLAGGSSYNEQFF
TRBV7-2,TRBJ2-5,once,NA,TGTGCCAGCAGCTATCGACCCGGACGGGGGACCCAGTACTTC,CASSYRPGRGTQYF
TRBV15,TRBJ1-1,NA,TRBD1,TGTGCCACCAGCAGATACCAGGGGGTTGGAAACACTGAAGCTTTCTTT,CATSRYQGVGNTEAFF
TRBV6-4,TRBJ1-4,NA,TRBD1,TGTGCCAGCAGTGACCTTCCGGGACAGGGACGACTGTTTTTT,CASSDLPGQGRLFF
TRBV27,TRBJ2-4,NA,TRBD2,TGTGCCAGCAGTCCGGGGGGGGGATTAGCCAAAAACATTCAGTACTTC,CASSPGGGLAKNIQYF
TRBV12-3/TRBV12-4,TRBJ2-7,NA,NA,TGTGCCAGCAGTTTCTTCAGAAGTAACGAGCAGTACTTC,CASSFFRSNEQYF
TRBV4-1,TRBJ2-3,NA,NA,TGCGCCAGCAGCCAAGAGGGGGCCTTAGGAGCGGGGTTAGATACGCAGTATTTT,CASSQEGALGAGLDTQYF
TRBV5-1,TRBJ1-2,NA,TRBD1,TGCGCCAGCAGCCCAGACGACAGGGTTGGCTACACCTTC,CASSPDDRVGYTF